The 24 T cell receptor beta chains reported below all come from one sample, sequenced in a study of blood T cells in healthy people across ages. PCR was performed a second time for about 7 to 12 cycles using a sample-barcoded 5' primer and a J-beta primer mix. TCRdb re-called the 5' RACE reads through MiXCR, storing one row per CDR3 protein. The sample consists of roughly 650,000 distinct CDR3 sequences, around 32% of them appearing once. Sequenced sample: blood. These receptor sequences come from an elderly woman in good health.

In this sample, this clonotype turned up many times. V usage is TRBV15 and J usage is TRBJ2-1; TRBD2 aligns across 8 bases. The germline gives CDR1 LNHNV, CDR2 YYDKDF (reference sequence). The CDR3 consists of 16 residues. With V trimmed by 2 bases and J by 7 bases, 10 bases remained unmatched. CDR3 sequence: CATSRRAGGARNEQFF. In DNA, the CDR3 is TGTGCCACCAGCAGAAGGGCCGGGGGGGCTCGGAATGAGCAGTTCTTC. Combining the CDR3 with reference TRBV15 and TRBJ2-1 gives the whole variable domain DAMVIQNPRYQVTQFGKPVTLSCSQTLNHNVMYWYQQKSSQAPKLLFHYYDKDFNNEADTPDNFQSRRPNTSFCFLDIRSPGLGDTAMYLCATSRRAGGARNEQFFGPGTRLTVL.

The chain has TRBV5-1 and TRBJ2-1; no clear D gene. The CDR3 has 11 amino acids. In germline, CDR1 is SGHRS, CDR2 YFSETQ. V shed 6 bases and J shed 9 bases, with 10 bases lying between them. CDR3 DNA: TGCGCCAGCACCGATGAGGTTGAGCAGTTCTTC. It is translated as CASTDEVEQFF.

This clonotype was seen repeatedly, ten times or more. This chain connects TRBV6-2 or TRBV6-3 to TRBJ2-7, with D perhaps TRBD1 (6 bases). The germline gives CDR1 MNHEY, CDR2 SVGEGT. V lost 5 bases and J 3 bases, leaving 8 bases between the germline ends. The CDR3 spans 12 residues. Written as DNA, the CDR3 is TGTGCCAGCAGTCGACAGGTCTACGAGCAGTACTTC. Translating gives CASSRQVYEQYF.

This clonotype was recorded once. The rearrangement uses TRBV11-3 and TRBJ2-4, with a possible D match to TRBD1 (5 bases). This CDR3 comprises 17 residues. V gave up 5 bases and J gave up 1 base, with 18 bases separating them. Germline CDR1 reads SGHNT; CDR2 reads YENEEA. The CDR3 DNA is TGTGCCAGCAGCCTTACTCAGGGTTTTCGGGCCAAAAACATTCAGTACTTC. Translation gives CASSLTQGFRAKNIQYF.

This clonotype was observed a handful of times. The chain employs TRBV20-1 and TRBJ1-4, with unresolved D. The germline V gene encodes CDR1 DFQATT and CDR2 SNEGSKA (reference sequence). This CDR3 is built from 15 residues. V was shortened by 0 bases and J by 5 bases, with 13 bases between the two germline ends. CDR3 residues: CSARDGRRVNEKLFF. The CDR3 nucleotides are TGCAGTGCTAGAGATGGGCGTCGGGTGAATGAAAAACTGTTTTTT.

Worth noting for this clonotype: An end of the junction does not agree with germline; a read error may underlie this. This chain uses TRBV20-1 with TRBJ1-5, with D possibly TRBD1 on 6 matching bases. Germline CDR1 is DFQATT and CDR2 is SNEGSKA (reference sequence). This CDR3 has 15 amino acids. This chain's CDR3 is CGAHRALGSNQPQHF. The CDR3 DNA is TGCGGTGCCCACAGGGCCCTAGGGAGCAATCAGCCCCAGCATTTT.

V gene TRBV21-1 combines with J gene TRBJ1-1. TRBV21-1 is marked as a pseudogene. The CDR3 covers 13 residues. This CDR3 is CASSKACDREAFF. The CDR3 DNA follows: TGTGCCAGCAGCAAAGCATGCGACCGTGAAGCTTTCTTT.

In its sample, this clonotype was seen many times. This chain uses TRBV12-3 or TRBV12-4 with TRBJ1-5, with D uncertain. The CDR3 covers 12 residues. The V end lost 5 bases, the J end lost 5 bases, and 7 bases lay between the germline ends. In DNA, the CDR3 is TGTGCCAGCAGTAGGGCTTATCAGCCCCAGCATTTT. Protein product: CASSRAYQPQHF.

This clonotype was counted many times. This chain connects TRBV6-2 or TRBV6-3 to TRBJ2-1; TRBD2 matches at 11 bases. V lost 2 bases to trimming and J lost 0 bases; unmatched junction nucleotides: 9. This CDR3 has 19 amino acids. Per the germline V gene, CDR1 is MNHEY and CDR2 is SVGEGT. The CDR3 DNA follows: TGTGCCAGCAGTTACCCTCTAGCGGGGGGACGGGGCTCCTACAATGAGCAGTTCTTC. It is translated as CASSYPLAGGRGSYNEQFF.

On this clonotype: Given a much more abundant clone one base away, this may be a read error. V usage is TRBV27 and J usage is TRBJ2-5, with TRBD2 matching over 8 bases. V shed 5 bases and J 6 bases; nucleotides not matched to a gene: 11. CDR3 length: 15 amino acids. The germline CDR1 and CDR2 sequences are MNHEY and SMNVEV (reference sequence). Here the CDR3 reads CASSPPGRGRQTQYF. CDR3 sequence (DNA): TGTGCCAGCAGTCCCCCCGGGAGGGGCAGGCAGACCCAGTACTTC.

This clonotype was observed a single time. The CDR3 DNA sequence: TGTGCCAGCAGTTTAGTTGGGGGGAGTGTGCAGTTCTTC. It translates to CASSLVGGSVQFF. This chain links TRBV12-3 or TRBV12-4 with TRBJ2-1; tentatively, D is TRBD2 (6 bases). Trimming shortened V by 1 base and J by 12 bases, and 13 bases separated the two germline ends. This CDR3 contains 13 residues.

V usage is TRBV29-1 and J usage is TRBJ2-3; TRBD1 matches 9 bases. V was clipped by 6 bases and J by 2 bases; unmatched bases: 12. The germline CDR1 and CDR2 sequences are SQVTM and ANQGSEA. CDR3 length: 16 amino acids. For the CDR3, the DNA is TGCAGCGTAGCCTCTCCGGGACAGGGAACCACAGATACGCAGTATTTT. It codes for CSVASPGQGTTDTQYF.

This clonotype was picked up many times. The chain recombines TRBV20-1 with TRBJ2-5; maybe TRBD1 (6 bases). The germline V and J ends were trimmed by 3 bases and 5 bases, with 10 bases remaining between them. The CDR3 loop spans 12 amino acids. The germline V gene encodes CDR1 DFQATT and CDR2 SNEGSKA (reference sequence). The CDR3 nucleotides read TGCAGTGCTAGGGGGGCCTCGGAGACCCAGTACTTC. It translates to CSARGASETQYF.

The chain couples TRBV29-1 to TRBJ2-1; TRBD2 matches 11 bases. Germline V gives CDR1 SQVTM, CDR2 ANQGSEA. The CDR3 has 15 residues. The V segment lost 3 bases and the J segment 1 base; nucleotides outside the gene matches: 2. The CDR3 sequence is CSVDTSGSSYNEQFF. The CDR3 DNA reads TGCAGCGTTGATACTAGCGGGAGTTCCTACAATGAGCAGTTCTTC.

This clonotype was seen ten or more times. This sequence may be a read error, since a much larger clone differs from it by one base. The J gene is TRBJ2-5, the V gene TRBV7-8; 8 nucleotides line up with TRBD2. Germline CDR1 reads SGHVS; CDR2 reads FQNEAQ. Germline trimming cut 1 base from V and 11 bases from J; bases unmatched to any gene: 15. CDR3 length equals 16 residues. For the CDR3, the DNA is TGTGCCAGCAGCTTAGTGGGCGGGGGGACGGGGAATGAGCAGTACTTC. This encodes CASSLVGGGTGNEQYF.

This clonotype was seen ten or more times. V and J are TRBV6-2 or TRBV6-3 and TRBJ2-7; no reliable D call. Trimming shortened V by 0 bases and J by 3 bases, and 9 bases separated the two germline ends. Germline loops: CDR1 MNHEY, CDR2 SVGEGT. The CDR3 has 14 residues. CDR3 residues: CASSYSKSVYEQYF. The CDR3 DNA reads as TGTGCCAGCAGTTACTCGAAATCGGTCTACGAGCAGTACTTC.

Details on this clonotype: This CDR3 is missing its conserved last phenylalanine or tryptophan, likely due to a read error. The V gene is TRBV20-1, the J gene TRBJ2-1; 11 bases fit TRBD2. Trimming removed 4 bases from V and 6 bases from J; junction bases left unmatched: 8. Germline assignment: CDR1 DFQATT and CDR2 SNEGSKA (reference sequence). This CDR3 is 15 amino acids long. The DNA for the CDR3 is TGCAGTGCTACATTCCTAGCGGGGGGCCCCAATGAGCAGTTCTGC. Its translation: CSATFLAGGPNEQFC.

This rearrangement joins TRBV30 to TRBJ2-1; D might be TRBD1 (5 bases). CDR1 and CDR2 from the germline V gene are GTSNPN and SVGIG (reference sequence). The CDR3 runs to 11 residues. V was cut by 8 bases and J by 8 bases, with 13 bases left in between. The CDR3 DNA sequence: TGTGCCCTAAGCAGGGCCTATGAGCAGTTCTTC. It is translated as CALSRAYEQFF.

With respect to this clonotype: A much larger clonotype is one base distant, so this may be a read error. The J gene is TRBJ2-1, the V gene TRBV9, with a possible D match to TRBD1 (7 bases). The J call may not be correct, given that the DNA end is closer to TRBJ2-7. CDR1 is SGDLS and CDR2 is YYNGEE in the germline V gene. This CDR3 is 16 amino acids long. This chain's CDR3 is CASSVAGGGSYNEQYF. The CDR3 DNA follows: TGTGCCAGCAGCGTAGCAGGAGGGGGCTCCTACAATGAGCAGTACTTC.

In the case of this clonotype: A clone one base away is much larger, so this may be a read error. The chain joins TRBV30 to TRBJ1-2; D is uncertain. Deletions cut 2 bases from V and 8 bases from J, with 12 bases between. From germline, CDR1 is GTSNPN and CDR2 SVGIG (reference sequence). The CDR3 contains 12 residues. The CDR3 here is CAWSLVGGGYTF. CDR3 coding DNA: TGTGCCTGGAGTTTGGTCGGAGGCGGCTACACCTTC.

In its sample, this clonotype was seen many times. This could be a read error, since a much larger clone is one nucleotide away. The chain joins TRBV6-2 or TRBV6-3 to TRBJ2-7; 7 nucleotides line up with TRBD1. Trimming cost V 6 bases and J 3 bases; bases outside gene matches: 5. The germline V gene encodes CDR1 MNHEY and CDR2 SVGEGT. This CDR3 has 13 amino acids. CDR3 coding DNA: TGTGCCAGCAGGAGGGACAGTCGCTACGAGCAGTACTTC. Translated: CASRRDSRYEQYF.

The V gene is TRBV5-1, the J gene TRBJ2-7, with 12 bases fitting TRBD2. The CDR3 runs to 16 residues. Germline V gives CDR1 SGHRS, CDR2 YFSETQ. J was trimmed by 5 bases and V by 1 base; bases with no gene match: 7. Written as DNA, the CDR3 is TGCGCCAGCAGCTTGCCGCGACTAGCGGGAGATCACGAGCAGTACTTC. Residues: CASSLPRLAGDHEQYF.

A few counts support this clonotype. This rearrangement joins TRBV12-3 or TRBV12-4 to TRBJ1-2; 8 positions match TRBD1. With V trimmed by 6 bases and J by 3 bases, 3 bases remained unmatched. This CDR3 has 13 residues. The CDR3 nucleotides read TGTGCCAGCAGGTCGACAGGGGACTATGGCTACACCTTC. It specifies CASRSTGDYGYTF.

This clonotype has only a few counts. V is TRBV7-8 and J is TRBJ2-5, with a tentative D call TRBD2 (6 bases). The germline V gene encodes CDR1 SGHVS and CDR2 FQNEAQ. V gave up 5 bases and J gave up 11 bases, with 15 bases separating them. The CDR3 covers 12 residues. The DNA of the CDR3 is TGTGCCAGCAGCCTTTCTCGTCGGGAGCAGTACTTC. Translating it yields CASSLSRREQYF.